Presented here are 18 T cell receptor beta chains from one specimen sequenced in a study of shared clonotypes between healthy human individuals. Measured with immunoSEQ multiplex PCR; TCRdb has only the in-frame clones, and not every one. This table has about 1.1 million clones, around 78% appearing once. The sequenced sample was memory CD4+ T cells from PBMCs. Documented subset: CD45RA-negative fraction. The receptors here all came from a man between 18 and 29 years old in good health. Some clones in this sample may be carry-over from other donors' samples.

This clone appeared once. This chain joins TRBV5-1 and TRBJ2-7, with 9 nucleotides matching TRBD1. V lost 5 bases and J lost 5; bases outside the gene matches: 8. CDR1 is SGHRS, CDR2 YFSETQ, per germline. The CDR3 runs 14 residues. The CDR3: CASRPGTGYDEQYF. The CDR3 DNA reads as TGCGCCAGCAGACCCGGGACAGGGTACGACGAGCAGTACTTC.

The V call is TRBV28, the J call TRBJ1-1, with 9 bases lining up with TRBD1. Looked up from germline, CDR1 is MDHEN and CDR2 is SYDVKM. The CDR3 extends over 14 amino acids. Losses at the gene ends were 7 bases for V and 4 bases for J; bases not matched to a gene: 7. In DNA, the CDR3 is TGTGCCAGCACCGAATTGACAGGGGGCACTGAAGCTTTCTTT. Residues: CASTELTGGTEAFF.

The V gene is TRBV28, the J gene TRBJ2-1; 12 nucleotides align to TRBD2. The trim removed 6 bases at V and 5 bases at J, leaving 5 bases unmatched. The CDR3 length is 15 residues. Germline values: CDR1 MDHEN, CDR2 SYDVKM. CDR3 bases: TGTGCCAGCAGCCCTAGCGGGAGGGGCCACAATGAGCAGTTCTTC. This encodes CASSPSGRGHNEQFF.

This clone was seen repeatedly, ten times or more. The rearrangement links TRBV5-1 to TRBJ2-7; 7 positions match TRBD2. The CDR3 sequence is 14 residues long. J lost 1 base, V lost 4 bases, and 5 bases had no gene match. The germline CDR1 and CDR2 sequences are SGHRS and YFSETQ. The CDR3 DNA sequence: TGCGCCAGCAGCCGGAGCGGGACGTCCTACGAGCAGTACTTC. Protein: CASSRSGTSYEQYF.

This clone has just a few counts. V gene TRBV9 combines with J gene TRBJ2-7; TRBD2 matches at 7 bases. V lost 2 bases to trimming and J lost 6 bases; unmatched junction nucleotides: 11. This CDR3 comprises 15 residues. Germline V gives CDR1 SGDLS, CDR2 YYNGEE. The CDR3 region is CASSVGLVEVGEQYF. CDR3 in DNA: TGTGCCAGCAGCGTCGGACTAGTCGAGGTTGGCGAGCAGTACTTC.

In this sample, this clone turned up a few times. The rearrangement uses TRBV28 and TRBJ2-2; perhaps D is TRBD1 or TRBD2 (5 bases each). The CDR3 consists of 13 residues. Trimming took off 7 bases at V and 7 bases at J, with 13 bases between the two ends. Germline CDR1 MDHEN, CDR2 SYDVKM. The CDR3 coding sequence is TGTGCCAGCACCCAGGGCGGGTTCGGGGAGCTGTTTTTT. This gives the protein CASTQGGFGELFF. Based on the CDR3 plus reference TRBV28 and TRBJ2-2, the full variable domain is DVKVTQSSRYLVKRTGEKVFLECVQDMDHENMFWYRQDPGLGLRLIYFSYDVKMKEKGDIPEGYSVSREKKERFSLILESASTNQTSMYLCASTQGGFGELFFGEGSRLTVL.

This clone was observed many times. The chain joins TRBV15 to TRBJ2-7; unclear D gene. Trimming removed 1 base at V and 3 bases at J, with 7 bases between. The CDR3 extends over 13 amino acids. CDR1 is LNHNV, CDR2 YYDKDF, per germline (reference sequence). In nucleotides, the CDR3 is TGTGCCACCAGCAGAGCTTGGGGCTACGAGCAGTACTTC. Residues: CATSRAWGYEQYF.

The chain recombines TRBV4-1 with TRBJ2-5, with 10 nucleotides matching TRBD2. Trimming removed 3 bases from V and 2 bases from J; junction bases left unmatched: 3. This CDR3 is built from 15 residues. Germline-derived CDR1 and CDR2 are MGHRA and YSYEKL. The CDR3 loop reads CASSHLGLAQETQYF. DNA of the CDR3: TGCGCCAGCAGCCATCTGGGACTAGCGCAAGAGACCCAGTACTTC.

This clone was counted between two and nine times. The chain has TRBV19 and TRBJ1-1, with a possible D match to TRBD1 (5 bases). The CDR3 has 15 residues. Trimming took 4 bases from V and 1 from J, leaving 13 bases between them. CDR1 and CDR2 from the germline V gene are LNHDA and SQIVND (reference sequence). The CDR3 region is CASSNVVGTNTEAFF. As DNA, the CDR3 is TGTGCCAGTAGTAATGTCGTCGGGACGAACACTGAAGCTTTCTTT.

This clone turned up a few times. This rearrangement joins TRBV5-6 to TRBJ1-2, with 9 bases aligning to TRBD1. J gave up 5 bases and V 6 bases, and 11 bases lay outside the gene matches. Per germline, CDR1 SGHDT and CDR2 YYEEEE. This CDR3 contains 15 residues. CDR3 nucleotides: TGTGCCAGCACCGGGAGGAGGGACAGGGCATATGGCTACACCTTC. Protein product: CASTGRRDRAYGYTF.

As for this clone: Other DNA sequences from this sample encode an identical CDR3 as well. This rearrangement joins TRBV7-2 to TRBJ2-5; D may be TRBD2 (5 bases). The V end lost 4 bases, the J end lost 4 bases, and 7 bases lay between the germline ends. This CDR3 region has 12 residues. The germline gives CDR1 SGHTA, CDR2 FQGNSA. This CDR3 reads CASSYRGETQYF. The CDR3 DNA sequence: TGTGCCAGCAGCTACCGGGGAGAGACCCAGTACTTC.

In its sample, this clone was seen many times. The rearrangement uses TRBV5-1 and TRBJ2-7; TRBD1 agrees at 9 bases. V trimming: 3 bases; J trimming: 6 bases; junction bases outside the gene matches: 10. Germline CDR1 reads SGHRS; CDR2 reads YFSETQ. The CDR3 consists of 15 residues. The CDR3, as DNA: TGCGCCAGCAGCTGGGGTGATGGACAGGGGACCGAGCAGTACTTC. It yields the protein CASSWGDGQGTEQYF.

This clone came up a few times. V gene TRBV7-9 combines with J gene TRBJ1-1; perhaps TRBD1 as D (6 bases). The germline V and J ends were trimmed by 5 bases and 1 base, with 14 bases remaining between them. CDR3 length: 15 residues. Germline V gives CDR1 SEHNR, CDR2 FQNEAQ (reference sequence). CDR3 residues: CASSPSGVKNTEAFF. The DNA of the CDR3 is TGTGCCAGCAGCCCATCAGGGGTGAAGAACACTGAAGCTTTCTTT.

This chain links TRBV10-3 with TRBJ2-5, with 8 positions matching TRBD2. Germline CDR1 ENHRY, CDR2 SYGVKD. The ends lost 10 bases at V and 9 bases at J; junction bases unmatched: 16. This CDR3 region has 14 residues. The CDR3 reads CATGAGGAVFAQYF. The CDR3 DNA sequence: TGTGCCACCGGCGCGGGGGGCGCGGTATTCGCCCAGTACTTC.

V and J are TRBV28 and TRBJ1-2; D not resolved. Germline V gene data show CDR1 as MDHEN and CDR2 as SYDVKM. The CDR3 contains 13 residues. V dropped 8 bases and J dropped 4 bases, with 14 bases sitting between them. In DNA, the CDR3 is TGTGCCAGCCCCGGGATCCGGGGCTATGGCTACACCTTC. Its translation: CASPGIRGYGYTF.

V and J are TRBV6-5 and TRBJ1-2; D perhaps matches TRBD1 (5 bases). Germline CDR1 and CDR2: MNHEY and SVGAGI. Trimming took off 5 bases at V and 3 bases at J, with 16 bases between the two ends. The CDR3 runs to 15 residues. The CDR3 bases are TGTGCCAGCAGTCGGATGGGAGGGGTACACTATGGCTACACCTTC. This gives the protein CASSRMGGVHYGYTF.

V is TRBV27 and J is TRBJ2-6, with D tentatively TRBD2 (5 bases). The germline V gene encodes CDR1 MNHEY and CDR2 SMNVEV (reference sequence). This CDR3 is 15 amino acids long. V lost 5 bases and J 0 bases, leaving 8 bases between the germline ends. CDR3 nucleotide sequence: TGTGCCAGCAGTAGAGGGAACTCTGGGGCCAACGTCCTGACTTTC. Its translation is CASSRGNSGANVLTF.

This clone has ten or more counts. The rearrangement links TRBV27 to TRBJ2-7; 7 bases fit TRBD1. The CDR3 consists of 16 residues. The trim removed 4 bases at V and 2 bases at J, leaving 11 bases unmatched. CDR1 and CDR2 (germline): MNHEY, SMNVEV (reference sequence). The CDR3 region has the DNA TGTGCCAGCAGTTCTCGGACAGGTCCACATCCCTACGAGCAGTACTTC. Protein sequence: CASSSRTGPHPYEQYF.